Detailed here is one T cell receptor beta chain. This clonotype was seen a few times. There is no known antigen for this receptor. Qualities for individual bases were not recorded, and no much larger clone is one base off. This sample stems from a study of T-cell reconstitution after alpha-beta-depleted transplantation in children (TCRdb year 2016). Background on the whole study: T-cell immune reconstitution after TCRalphabeta/CD19-depleted allogeneic hematopoietic cell transplantation in children was quantitatively tracked in the study by means of TCR repertoire profiling. General conclusions and limits of the study: In some patients, the high TCRbeta diversity seen at day 60 was put down to recipient T cells and intrathymic progenitors that had survived conditioning. The apparently early alphabetaT-cell count recovery about two months after transplant was reportedly dependent on only several hundred rapidly expanded clones derived from non-depleted graft cells. Hyperexpanded clone frequencies declined over subsequent months; after one year, T-cell counts and TCRbeta diversity were mostly attributed to newly produced T cells.

The library was prepared using PCR. Sequencer: Illumina HiSeq 2500. Molecular barcoding was employed in the preparation of TCR libraries, with unique molecular identifiers being used to normalize TCRbeta repertoire quantification. TCRdb handled the public reads itself, with Q25 trimming in fastp and clone calling in MiXCR, and kept productive beta chains. Entries that share a CDR3 protein sequence are merged under the most common genes and DNA. The sample profile shows 500,000 to 650,000 distinct CDR3 sequences; about an eighth of them were found once. Jointly, the top ten make up around 13% of the sample. The CDR3 sequence holds 16 residues, the cysteine and phenylalanine included. Left in the record is the CDR3 DNA by itself, 48 bases read in frame from the first base. V is reduced by 3 bases and J by 5 bases, leaving a spacing of 17 bases between them. CDR1 and CDR2, looked up from the germline V gene, are KGHSH and LQKENI.

The intended sense of this specimen's treatment or condition label: allogeneic hematopoietic cell transplantation with graft depleted of TCRalphabeta T cells and CD19 B cells. The children who served as transplant recipients had been given grafts of TCRalphabeta/CD19-depleted allogeneic hematopoietic cells. This sequence uses TRBV18 and TRBJ1-3; the best D guess is TRBD1, with 5 bases matching. This receptor was identified in a female patient younger than 10 who had a stem cell transplant for aplastic anemia, so the T cells may come from the graft donor. This specimen consisted of PBMCs, mostly from graft donor cells, obtained 180 days after TCRalphabeta/CD19-depleted stem cell transplant. The CDR3 corresponds to CASSPLQVLARNTIYF. The DNA is as follows: TGTGCCAGCTCACCTCTACAGGTTCTAGCAAGAAACACCATATATTTT.